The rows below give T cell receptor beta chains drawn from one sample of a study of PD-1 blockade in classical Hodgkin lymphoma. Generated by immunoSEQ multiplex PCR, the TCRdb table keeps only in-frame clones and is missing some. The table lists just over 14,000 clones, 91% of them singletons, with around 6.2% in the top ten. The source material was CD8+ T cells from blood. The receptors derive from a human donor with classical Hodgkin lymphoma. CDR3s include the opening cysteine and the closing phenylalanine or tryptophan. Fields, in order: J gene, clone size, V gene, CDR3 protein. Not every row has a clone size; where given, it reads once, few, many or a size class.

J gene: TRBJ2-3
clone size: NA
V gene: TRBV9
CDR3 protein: CASSLGGISTDTQYF

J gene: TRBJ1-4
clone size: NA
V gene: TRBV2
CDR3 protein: CASGGEPATNEKLFF

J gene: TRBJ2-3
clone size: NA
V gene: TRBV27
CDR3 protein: CASRKAGTGSDTQYF

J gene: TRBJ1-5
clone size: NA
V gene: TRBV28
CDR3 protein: CASSLWAGVLSQPQHF

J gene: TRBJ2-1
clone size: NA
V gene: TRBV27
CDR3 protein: CASSLSAGTRISEQFF

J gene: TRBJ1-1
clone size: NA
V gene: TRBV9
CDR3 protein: CASSSSGRNGNTEAFF

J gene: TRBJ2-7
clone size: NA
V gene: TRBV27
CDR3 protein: CASSYRGTYEQYF

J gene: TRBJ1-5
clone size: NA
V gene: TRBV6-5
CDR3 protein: CASSYRVSQPQHF

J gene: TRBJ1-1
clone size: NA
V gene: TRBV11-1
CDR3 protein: CASSLADLSDGTEAFF

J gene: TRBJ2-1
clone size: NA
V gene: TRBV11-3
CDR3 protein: CASSLNGLAGVEQFF

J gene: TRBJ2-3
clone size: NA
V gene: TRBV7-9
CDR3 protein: CASRSGGLNTQYF

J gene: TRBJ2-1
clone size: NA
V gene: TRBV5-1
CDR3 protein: CASSLQRGGEQFF

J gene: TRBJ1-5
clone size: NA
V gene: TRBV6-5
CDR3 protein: CASSQGLGSNQPQHF

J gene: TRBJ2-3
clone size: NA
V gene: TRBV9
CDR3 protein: CASSALGRAIYTDTQYF

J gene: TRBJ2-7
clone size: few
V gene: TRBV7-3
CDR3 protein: CASSLAVGQFAYEQYF

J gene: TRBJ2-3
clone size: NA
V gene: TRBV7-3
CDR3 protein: CASSSKASGSSTDTQYF

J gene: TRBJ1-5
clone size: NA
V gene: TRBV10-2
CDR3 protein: CASSWWGRESNQPQHF

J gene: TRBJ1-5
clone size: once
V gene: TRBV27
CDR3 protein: CASSLTGGNQPQHF

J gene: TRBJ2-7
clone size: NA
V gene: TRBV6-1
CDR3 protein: CASSEAGFNYEQYF

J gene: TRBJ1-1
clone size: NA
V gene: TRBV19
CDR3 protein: CASTFGEGTEAFF

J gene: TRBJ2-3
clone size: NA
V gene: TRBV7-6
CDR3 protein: CASSQRGASTDTQYF

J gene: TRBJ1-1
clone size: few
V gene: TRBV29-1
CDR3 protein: CSVGAGNTEAFF

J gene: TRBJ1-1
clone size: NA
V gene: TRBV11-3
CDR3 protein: CASSPLTGSNTEAFF

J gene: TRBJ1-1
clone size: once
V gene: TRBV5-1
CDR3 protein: CASSWGQGENTEAFF

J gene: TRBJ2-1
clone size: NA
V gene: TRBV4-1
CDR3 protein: CASSQGWRTSGSDEQFF

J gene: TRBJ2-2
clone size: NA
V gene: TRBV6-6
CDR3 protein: CASSLGREANTGELFF

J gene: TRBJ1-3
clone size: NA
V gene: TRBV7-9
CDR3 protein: CASSPEVESSGNTIYF

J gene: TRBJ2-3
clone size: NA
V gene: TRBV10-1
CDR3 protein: CASSSGRVSDTQYF